These T cell receptor beta chains were read from a single sample in a study of blood T cell repertoires in COVID-19. Some clones are missing from TCRdb's copy, which holds only in-frame ones; the method was immunoSEQ multiplex PCR. The table lists 200,000 to 300,000 clones, roughly 88% of them singletons, with 2.5% in the top ten. The sequencing sample was made of PBMCs or T cells enriched from blood (not recorded which). The receptors stem from a woman aged 40 to 50 with acute COVID-19. Each CDR3 is given with its conserved first and last residue. D genes are given only for firm matches. Clone size is stated in some rows and not others, as once, few, many or a class when expanded.

D gene	V gene	J gene	clone size	CDR3 DNA	CDR3 protein
.	TRBV11-2	TRBJ2-1	.	TGTGCCAGCAGCTTCACAGCCGGTAACAATGAGCAGTTCTTC	CASSFTAGNNEQFF
.	TRBV5-1	TRBJ2-7	.	TGCGCCAGCAGCTTGGGGCCGTCGGGGTCGAGCTCCTACGAGCAGTACTTC	CASSLGPSGSSSYEQYF
TRBD1	TRBV5-1	TRBJ1-2	.	TGCGCCAGCAGCCCCCGACAGGGAGGCTATGGCTACACCTTC	CASSPRQGGYGYTF
.	TRBV6-1	TRBJ1-5	.	TGTGCCAGCAGTGAAGCGGGCGGGCCTAATCAGCCCCAGCATTTT	CASSEAGGPNQPQHF
.	TRBV9	TRBJ1-3	.	TGTGCCAGCAGCCCCCGAGGGATCTCTGGAAACACCATATATTTT	CASSPRGISGNTIYF
.	TRBV14	TRBJ2-2	.	TGTGCCAGCAGCTCCGACAGCTACACCGGGGAGCTGTTTTTT	CASSSDSYTGELFF
.	TRBV5-1	TRBJ2-1	.	TGCGCCAGCGCGCCGCCGTCCCAGGGGCTACGTGAGCAGTTCTTC	CASAPPSQGLREQFF
TRBD2	TRBV4-2	TRBJ2-3	.	TGTGCCAGCAGCCCACGGAATGGCGGGGGGGCAGATACGCAGTATTTT	CASSPRNGGGADTQYF
TRBD1	TRBV9	TRBJ2-3	.	TGTGCCAGCAGCGACGGGACAGGAAGCACAGATACGCAGTATTTT	CASSDGTGSTDTQYF
TRBD1	TRBV10-3	TRBJ1-3	.	TGTGCCATCAGTCGACAGGGTCCCTCTGGAAACACCATATATTTT	CAISRQGPSGNTIYF
TRBD1	TRBV27	TRBJ2-7	.	TGTGCCAGCGGCTTCCGGGACAGGACCCACTACGAGCAGTACTTC	CASGFRDRTHYEQYF
.	TRBV10-3	TRBJ1-6	.	TGTGCCATCAGTGGTCCGGAGAATTCACCCCTCCACTTT	CAISGPENSPLHF
.	TRBV10-1	TRBJ2-2	once	TGCGCCAGCGGACCGGGGACCGGGGAGCTGTTTTTT	CASGPGTGELFF
TRBD2	TRBV4-2	TRBJ2-7	.	TGTGCCAGCAGCCAAGACCACGCGGGGGGGGCCTACGAGCAGTACTTC	CASSQDHAGGAYEQYF
.	TRBV11-3	TRBJ1-2	.	TGTGCCAGCAGCCCGGGGGTCGACTATGGCTACACCTTC	CASSPGVDYGYTF
TRBD1	TRBV19	TRBJ1-1	once	TGTGCCAGTAGCCCAGGAACAGGGGGCACTGAAGCTTTCTTT	CASSPGTGGTEAFF
TRBD1	TRBV6-5	TRBJ1-1	.	TGTGCCAGCACGGACAGGGTCACTGAAGCTTTCTTT	CASTDRVTEAFF
TRBD1	TRBV11-2	TRBJ2-2	few	TGTGCCAGCAGCTTACCAGGGGGCACCGGGGAGCTGTTTTTT	CASSLPGGTGELFF
TRBD1	TRBV10-2	TRBJ1-1	.	TGCGCCAGCAGGGACAGGGCAGATACTGAAGCTTTCTTT	CASRDRADTEAFF
.	TRBV11-3	TRBJ1-2	once	TGTGCCAGCAGCTTAGTTCCGTCTATTATCGCCTTC	CASSLVPSIIAF
.	TRBV5-1	TRBJ1-6	.	TGCGCCAGCAGCTTGGGTAGTCTTTCACCCCTCCACTTT	CASSLGSLSPLHF
.	TRBV30	TRBJ1-2	.	TGTGCCTGGAGTGTACAACGGACGGGGTCTGGCTACACCTTC	CAWSVQRTGSGYTF
.	TRBV7-9	TRBJ1-6	.	TGTGCCAGCAGCTTAGGTGCGGGGGTAAATTCACCCCTCCACTTT	CASSLGAGVNSPLHF
.	TRBV5-6	TRBJ1-1	.	TGTGCCAGCAGCTGGAGGAGCGAAGCTTTCTTT	CASSWRSEAFF
TRBD2	TRBV6-5	TRBJ2-4	.	TGTGCCAGCAGTTACTCCGGGGGGACCAAAAACATTCAGTACTTC	CASSYSGGTKNIQYF
TRBD2	TRBV7-2	TRBJ2-2	.	TGTGCCAGCAGCTTAGGCCTACTAGCGGGAGGGCCCGGGGAGCTGTTTTTT	CASSLGLLAGGPGELFF
.	TRBV5-1	TRBJ1-1	.	TGCGCCAGCAGCCCGGACAGTCTGAGCCACACTGAAGCTTTCTTT	CASSPDSLSHTEAFF
TRBD1	TRBV19	TRBJ1-6	.	TGTGCCAGTAGTATCAACAGGGGTCAATCACCCCTCCACTTT	CASSINRGQSPLHF
TRBD1	TRBV2	TRBJ1-2	.	TGTGCCAGCAGACCGACAGGGGTGGAAGGCTACACCTTC	CASRPTGVEGYTF
.	TRBV11-3	TRBJ1-2	.	TGTGCCAGCAGCCGTTCCGGGCAGGGCAGGTACTATGGCTACACCTTC	CASSRSGQGRYYGYTF
TRBD1	TRBV19	TRBJ1-3	.	TGTGCCAGTAGTATCCCACAGGGGAACCGAAACACCATATATTTT	CASSIPQGNRNTIYF
.	TRBV5-6	TRBJ1-2	.	TGTGCCAGCAGCTTTGGTCGGGATGCTAACTATGGCTACACCTTC	CASSFGRDANYGYTF
.	TRBV28	TRBJ1-3	.	TGTGCCAGCAGCAATGCGATTGGGACATGGGGAAACACCATATATTTT	CASSNAIGTWGNTIYF
.	TRBV7-2	TRBJ1-2	.	TGTGCCAGCAGCTTAGCTAATGGGCTGGGTGGCTACACCTTC	CASSLANGLGGYTF
.	TRBV15	TRBJ2-6	.	TGTGCCACCAGCAACCCCGGCTCTGGGGCCAACGTCCTGACTTTC	CATSNPGSGANVLTF
.	TRBV19	TRBJ1-6	.	TGTGCCAGTAGTATACACGGCGGGAATTCACCCCTCCACTTT	CASSIHGGNSPLHF
.	TRBV7-2	TRBJ1-2	.	TGTGCCAGCAGCTCCCCTCCCGCTAACTATGGCTACACCTTC	CASSSPPANYGYTF
.	TRBV5-4	TRBJ2-2	many	TGTGCCAGCAGCTTACGAGGGAGGTGGGGGACCGGGGAGCTGTTTTTT	CASSLRGRWGTGELFF
.	TRBV16	TRBJ1-2	few	TGTGCCAGCAGCCAATCGGCTGGGCAGGGCGGCGGCTACACCTTC	CASSQSAGQGGGYTF
.	TRBV10-2	TRBJ1-3	.	TGCGCCAGCAGTGTTGATGTCAGCTCTGGAAACACCATATATTTT	CASSVDVSSGNTIYF
.	TRBV27	TRBJ1-6	.	TGTGCCAGCAGTTTAAGCCGTAATTCACCCCTCCACTTT	CASSLSRNSPLHF
.	TRBV19	TRBJ2-6	.	TGTGCCAGTACCGGGACTGGTACAACTGGGGCCAACGTCCTGACTTTC	CASTGTGTTGANVLTF
TRBD2	TRBV24-1	TRBJ2-1	.	TGTGCCACCAGTGATCCCGTAGCGGGACCCTCCTACAATGAGCAGTTCTTC	CATSDPVAGPSYNEQFF
TRBD1	TRBV5-1	TRBJ1-1	.	TGCGCCAGCAGGCTACCAGGGGGCGGCACTGAAGCTTTCTTT	CASRLPGGGTEAFF
TRBD2	TRBV19	TRBJ2-1	.	TGTGCCAGTAGTCCTCTGGGACTACCCCCGGGTGAGCAGTTCTTC	CASSPLGLPPGEQFF
.	TRBV3-1/TRBV3-2	TRBJ2-5	.	TGTGCCAGCAGCGACAGCCTAAGAGAGACCCAGTACTTC	CASSDSLRETQYF
.	TRBV30	TRBJ1-2	.	TGTGCCGGCAAAAAGCGGTCCGAGTATGGCTACACCTTC	CAGKKRSEYGYTF
.	TRBV7-2	TRBJ1-2	few	TGTGCCAGCAGCCCCAGGCCTTCCTATGGCTACACCTTC	CASSPRPSYGYTF
.	TRBV9	TRBJ2-3	.	TGTGCCAGCAGCGTAGAGGCAGGCCATAGCACAGATACGCAGTATTTT	CASSVEAGHSTDTQYF
.	TRBV3-1/TRBV3-2	TRBJ1-6	once	TGTGCCAGCAGCCCTTGGGACGGCGGAGGGAATTCACCCCTCCACTTT	CASSPWDGGGNSPLHF
TRBD2	TRBV5-1	TRBJ2-1	.	TGCGCCAGCAGCACGACTAGCGGGACCTACAATGAGCAGTTCTTC	CASSTTSGTYNEQFF
TRBD1	TRBV2	TRBJ1-5	.	TGTGCCAGCAGTGAAGAAACAGGGGGCAATCAGCCCCAGCATTTT	CASSEETGGNQPQHF
TRBD1	TRBV7-2	TRBJ1-2	.	TGTGCCAGCAGCTTCAGGGGGATTAATGGCTACACCTTC	CASSFRGINGYTF
TRBD1	TRBV24-1	TRBJ2-2	.	TGTGCCACCAGTGATACCGACAGGGCGAACACCGGGGAGCTGTTTTTT	CATSDTDRANTGELFF
.	TRBV25-1	TRBJ1-6	.	TGTGCCAGCAGTGAATCCGGGGGGGGCAATTCACCCCTCCACTTT	CASSESGGGNSPLHF
.	TRBV6-5	TRBJ1-6	.	TGTGCCAGCAGGAGACCGACGGGGGGATCACCCCTCCACTTT	CASRRPTGGSPLHF